This T cell receptor beta chain was captured by sequencing in a study of CD8 T cells in ankylosing spondylitis. TCRdb reprocessed the 5' RACE reads via MiXCR and lists one record per CDR3 protein. Among approximately 400,000 distinct CDR3 sequences listed, about a sixth were seen once. Study-level results: Seven to nine highly homologous variants made up a TCR beta motif, and this motif appeared characteristic of ankylosing spondylitis blood.

A remark on this clonotype: As yet, its antigen is unknown.

The clonotype originates from a male donor with ankylosing spondylitis. What was sequenced was blood, either unsorted or a sorted T cell fraction (not recorded which).

CDR3 bases: TGCAGTGCAGAAGCCGGGTGGAACACTGAAGCTTTCTTT. Translating gives CSAEAGWNTEAFF. The V gene is TRBV20-1, the J gene TRBJ1-1; no clear D gene. V was shortened by 6 bases and J by 1 base, with 12 bases between the two germline ends. CDR3 length equals 13 residues. From germline, CDR1 is DFQATT and CDR2 SNEGSKA (reference sequence).